The rows below give T cell receptor beta chains drawn from one sample of a study of blood T cells in healthy people across ages. Each CDR3 protein is one row after TCRdb ran MiXCR on the 5' RACE reads. This sample has some 930,000 distinct CDR3 sequences, with approximately 32% found just once. These records were also assigned to another study, of T cells of mothers and their children.

Sequenced input: blood. These receptors all come from a woman aged 40 to 50 in good health. Each CDR3 is given with its conserved first and last residue. Fields, in order: J gene, D gene, clone size, V gene, CDR3 DNA, CDR3 protein. D genes are given only for firm matches. Clone size, where shown, is once, few, many, or a class for clones that have expanded.

>TRBJ2-5|NA|NA|TRBV27
TGTGCCAGCAACCTGGACTTCCTGGAGACCCAGTACTTC
CASNLDFLETQYF
>TRBJ2-7|TRBD2|few|TRBV7-2
TGTGCCAGCAGCTTATACGGGACTAGCGGGGGGGCCGGAGCCTACGAGCAGTACTTC
CASSLYGTSGGAGAYEQYF
>TRBJ2-3|NA|many|TRBV27
TGTGCCAGCAGCTTAGGACTACCCGTCACAGATACGCAGTATTTT
CASSLGLPVTDTQYF
>TRBJ2-5|NA|many|TRBV9
TGTGCCAGCAGCGCCTCATTGGCGGGGACAGAGACCCAGTACTTC
CASSASLAGTETQYF
>TRBJ2-5|NA|NA|TRBV5-4
TGTGCCAGCAGCTTGGTACAGGGCTTCCAAGAGACCCAGTACTTC
CASSLVQGFQETQYF
>TRBJ1-6|TRBD1|many|TRBV12-3/TRBV12-4
TGTGCCAGCAGTGGAGGGACAGGGGGCCGCACCCTCCACTTT
CASSGGTGGRTLHF
>TRBJ2-7|NA|NA|TRBV4-2
TGTGCCAGCAGCCAAGACCCACAGGGCTACGAGCAGTACTTC
CASSQDPQGYEQYF
>TRBJ1-1|NA|few|TRBV12-3/TRBV12-4
TGTGCCAGCAGTTTTGGGAGCGCTGAAGCTTTCTTT
CASSFGSAEAFF
>TRBJ1-2|NA|many|TRBV7-8
TGTGCCAGCAGCCCTGGGACATCCTCGGCGGGTGGCTACACCTTC
CASSPGTSSAGGYTF
>TRBJ2-7|TRBD1|many|TRBV7-8
TGTGCCAGCAGCGAGGGGACAGGGGGATATCGCTACGAGCAGTACTTC
CASSEGTGGYRYEQYF
>TRBJ2-5|TRBD1|NA|TRBV5-1
TGCGCCAGCAGCCAAATCAGGACAGGGGATGAGCAGTACTTC
CASSQIRTGDEQYF
>TRBJ2-3|NA|once|TRBV7-9
TGTGCCAGCAGCTTAGTCCACGGGGCAGGGCCGAGCACAGATACGCAGTATTTT
CASSLVHGAGPSTDTQYF
>TRBJ1-2|NA|NA|TRBV5-1
TGCGCCAGTAGCCCTGAGGGACGGAGATATGGCTACACCTTC
CASSPEGRRYGYTF
>TRBJ2-3|NA|NA|TRBV12-3/TRBV12-4
TGTGCCAGCAGTTTAAGAGGGGGGTTTCGGGATACGCAGTATTTT
CASSLRGGFRDTQYF
>TRBJ2-5|NA|NA|TRBV28
TGTGCCAGCAGCTTCCTAGACAGGACCCGAGAGACCCAGTACTTC
CASSFLDRTRETQYF
>TRBJ2-3|NA|NA|TRBV10-3
TGTGCCATCTCTTCCACAGATACGCAGTATTTT
CAISSTDTQYF
>TRBJ2-5|NA|NA|TRBV6-2/TRBV6-3
TGTGCCAGCAGTTACTCGGCGGTAGAGACCCAGTACTTC
CASSYSAVETQYF
>TRBJ2-1|TRBD2|NA|TRBV3-1
TGTGCCAGCAGCCAAGAGCTAGCGGGGGGCTTGTCGGATGAGCAGTTCTTC
CASSQELAGGLSDEQFF
>TRBJ2-6|NA|many|TRBV12-3/TRBV12-4
TGTGCCAGCTACGGCTACCTACTTACTGGGGCCAACGTCCTGACTTTC
CASYGYLLTGANVLTF
>TRBJ2-7|NA|many|TRBV5-1
TGCGCCAGCAGCTGGACCGGGGCCGACTACGAGCAGTACTTC
CASSWTGADYEQYF
>TRBJ1-2|TRBD1|NA|TRBV30
TGTGCCACTTTACCGACAGGGGATTATGGCTACACCTTC
CATLPTGDYGYTF
>TRBJ2-3|NA|NA|TRBV24-1
TGTGCCACCAGTGATCCTGGGGGGATCGGCACAGATACGCAGTATTTT
CATSDPGGIGTDTQYF
>TRBJ2-3|NA|few|TRBV12-3/TRBV12-4
TGTGCCAGCAACACTTTGGCGGCCGCAGATACGCAGTATTTT
CASNTLAAADTQYF
>TRBJ1-2|TRBD1|NA|TRBV20-1
TGCAGTGCTAGAGTACAGGGGGCTAATGGCTACACCTTC
CSARVQGANGYTF
>TRBJ2-5|TRBD2|many|TRBV18
TGTGCCAGCTCACCATCTAGCGGGGTAGAGACCCAGTACTTC
CASSPSSGVETQYF
>TRBJ1-2|NA|NA|TRBV5-6
TGTGCCAGCAGCTCAGAGTCATATGGCTACACCTTC
CASSSESYGYTF
>TRBJ1-2|NA|NA|TRBV20-1
TGCAGGGCCCTCGGACCTAGTGGCTACACCTTC
CRALGPSGYTF
>TRBJ2-5|TRBD2|many|TRBV12-3/TRBV12-4
TGTGCCAGCAGTTTAAAGCGGGGGGCGGGGGAGACCCAGTACTTC
CASSLKRGAGETQYF
>TRBJ1-2|NA|NA|TRBV28
TGTGCCAGCACCGCGGGGGCCGTGAGCTACACCTTC
CASTAGAVSYTF
>TRBJ2-5|TRBD2|NA|TRBV9
TGTGCCAGCAGCGGAATAGCGGGGGGGCCGGGAGAGACCCAGTACTTC
CASSGIAGGPGETQYF
>TRBJ1-6|TRBD1|few|TRBV7-2
TGTGCCAGCAGCTCCTGGACAGGGGGCAAGAATTCACCCCTCCACTTT
CASSSWTGGKNSPLHF
>TRBJ2-3|TRBD2|NA|TRBV20-1
TGCAGTGCTTCAGGACTAGCGGGGGTCACAGATACGCAGTATTTT
CSASGLAGVTDTQYF
>TRBJ1-3|NA|NA|TRBV18
TGTGCCAGCTCACCAGCAGGGTCCGGAAACACCATATATTTT
CASSPAGSGNTIYF
>TRBJ2-7|TRBD2|many|TRBV28
TGTGCCAGCAGTTTATCTGTCCTAGCGGGGGACCACTACGAGCAGTACTTC
CASSLSVLAGDHYEQYF
>TRBJ1-3|NA|NA|TRBV4-1
TGCGCCAGCAGCCAAGCAGGTTCTGGAAACACCATATATTTT
CASSQAGSGNTIYF
>TRBJ1-4|NA|NA|TRBV5-6
TGTGCCAGCAGCAACCGGGGGGTGATTAATGAAAAACTGTTTTTT
CASSNRGVINEKLFF
>TRBJ2-3|TRBD2|NA|TRBV12-3/TRBV12-4
TGTGCCAGCAGATGGTCTAGCGGGGGGACAGATACGCAGTATTTT
CASRWSSGGTDTQYF
>TRBJ2-7|TRBD2|few|TRBV5-5
TGTGCCAGCAGCCAGAGCGGGGAAAGCTCCTACGAGCAGTACTTC
CASSQSGESSYEQYF
>TRBJ1-1|NA|many|TRBV7-2
TGTGCCAGCAGCGTCTACCAGAGGAACACTGAAGCTTTCTTT
CASSVYQRNTEAFF
>TRBJ2-1|TRBD1|NA|TRBV24-1
TGTGCCACCAGTGCGGGACAGGGGACTAGTGAGCAGTTCTTC
CATSAGQGTSEQFF
>TRBJ1-1|TRBD1|NA|TRBV12-3/TRBV12-4
TGTGCCAGCAGAACCACAGGGGGAGAGGGTGAAGCTTTCTTT
CASRTTGGEGEAFF